These T cell receptor beta chains were read from a single sample in a study of blood T cell repertoires in COVID-19. Sequenced by immunoSEQ multiplex PCR; TCRdb stores in-frame clones only, minus some. The sample carries nearly 110,000 clones, under 95% recorded once. The sample consisted of peripheral blood. Source of these receptors: a young woman with acute or convalescent COVID-19. CDR3s include the opening cysteine and the closing phenylalanine or tryptophan. D genes are given only for firm matches. The size of a clone is reported for some rows only, either as once, few or many, or as a class for expanded clones.

clone_size j_call d_call v_call cdr3_nt cdr3_aa
few TRBJ2-6 TRBD1 TRBV19 TGTGCCAGTAGTATTGGGGACAGAAGAATTGCTGCTGGGGCCAACGTCCTGACTTTC CASSIGDRRIAAGANVLTF
NA TRBJ1-4 TRBD1 TRBV3-1/TRBV3-2 TGTGCCAGCAGCCCAGTGTTAGGACAGGACAATGAAAAACTGTTTTTT CASSPVLGQDNEKLFF
NA TRBJ1-3 NA TRBV16 TGTGCCAGCAGCCAAGCGGCGATTGGTTTGGGAAACACCATATATTTT CASSQAAIGLGNTIYF
NA TRBJ2-5 NA TRBV10-1 TGCGCCAGCAGTGAGTCGGCAGGCCAAGAGACCCAGTACTTC CASSESAGQETQYF
NA TRBJ2-1 TRBD2 TRBV30 TGTGCCTGGAGTGGTGAGCGGGGGGGCCACCCCTACAATGAGCAGTTCTTC CAWSGERGGHPYNEQFF
few TRBJ2-3 NA TRBV4-2 TGTGCCAGCAGCTTCAGGGGAGATACGCAGTATTTT CASSFRGDTQYF
NA TRBJ2-1 NA TRBV27 TGTGCCAGCAGTTTATCCAGGGGTATATACAATGAGCAGTTCTTC CASSLSRGIYNEQFF
NA TRBJ1-4 NA TRBV29-1 TGCAGCGTTTGGTGGGGAGGACTGTTTTTT CSVWWGGLFF
NA TRBJ2-3 TRBD2 TRBV12-3/TRBV12-4 TGTGCCAGCAGGGGACTAGCGGGAGATACGCAGTATTTT CASRGLAGDTQYF
NA TRBJ1-4 TRBD1 TRBV28 TGTGCCAGCAGCCCGGGACAGCTTGCCGAAAAACTGTTTTTT CASSPGQLAEKLFF
once TRBJ2-1 NA TRBV6-4 TGTGCCAGCAGGCTCCGGGATATACCGATCATACCTTCCTACAATGAGCAGTTCTTC CASRLRDIPIIPSYNEQFF
NA TRBJ2-7 TRBD1 TRBV4-2 TGTGCCAGCAGCCAAGACCGACAGGGGGCCTACGAGCAGTACTTC CASSQDRQGAYEQYF
few TRBJ1-5 NA TRBV19 TGTGCCAGTAGTATGTGGGAGTATCAGCCCCAGCATTTT CASSMWEYQPQHF
NA TRBJ2-1 TRBD2 TRBV19 TGTGCCAGTAGGCCCGCTAGCGGGAGCGGATACAATGAGCAGTTCTTC CASRPASGSGYNEQFF
NA TRBJ1-5 TRBD1 TRBV6-5 TGTGCCAGTCGGGGGACAGTTTTTACTCAGCCCCAGCATTTT CASRGTVFTQPQHF
NA TRBJ2-7 NA TRBV14 TGTGCCAGCAGCCAAGAGTCCCGGGGGATCGACGAGCAGTACTTC CASSQESRGIDEQYF
NA TRBJ1-3 NA TRBV5-1 TGCGCCAGCAGCTTGGAAGCCTCTGGAAACACCATATATTTT CASSLEASGNTIYF
NA TRBJ1-3 NA TRBV9 TGTGCCAGCAGCTCCGCGGACAGATTTTACTCTGGAAACACCATATATTTT CASSSADRFYSGNTIYF
NA TRBJ2-7 TRBD1 TRBV28 TGTGCCAGCAGGCCCGGGACAGGAGCCTACGAGCAGTACTTC CASRPGTGAYEQYF
once TRBJ1-1 NA TRBV7-9 TGTGCCAGCAGCTTACGCAGGGAGGCTGAAGCTTTCTTT CASSLRREAEAFF
NA TRBJ2-5 NA TRBV2 TGTGCCAGCAGTGAAGACGGGGAAGAGACCCAGTACTTC CASSEDGEETQYF
NA TRBJ2-7 TRBD2 TRBV5-4 TGTGCCAGCAGTTCGGAACTAGCGGGACGCTACGAGCAGTACTTC CASSSELAGRYEQYF
NA TRBJ2-5 TRBD1 TRBV27 TGTGCCAGCAGCCCCCGGGACAGGGGGGTTGAGACCCAGTACTTC CASSPRDRGVETQYF
NA TRBJ2-1 NA TRBV28 TGTGCCAGCAGTGAACAGAGCTCCTACAATGAGCAGTTCTTC CASSEQSSYNEQFF
NA TRBJ2-1 TRBD1 TRBV11-2 TGTGCCAGCAGCACCTACAGGGGCCGCGACAATGAGCAGTTCTTC CASSTYRGRDNEQFF
NA TRBJ1-6 NA TRBV19 TGTGCCAGTAGTATTCAGGGTCTCAACTCACCCCTCCACTTT CASSIQGLNSPLHF
NA TRBJ2-1 NA TRBV29-1 TGCAGCGTTGAAGATTTTTTACGGGGTAGCTCCTACAATGAGCAGTTCTTC CSVEDFLRGSSYNEQFF
NA TRBJ1-6 NA TRBV5-4 TGTGCCAGCAGAATTCAGAATTCACCCCTCCACTTT CASRIQNSPLHF
NA TRBJ2-1 TRBD1 TRBV6-5 TGTGCCAGCGGAGTCGGGACAGGGGGAAATGAGCAGTTCTTC CASGVGTGGNEQFF
NA TRBJ2-5 NA TRBV3-1/TRBV3-2 TGTGCCAGCAGCCCCCGAGGAGAGACCCAGTACTTC CASSPRGETQYF
NA TRBJ1-5 NA TRBV5-8 TGTGCCAGCAGCGGTAAGGGCAGGGTCTTTGAGCCCCAGCATTTT CASSGKGRVFEPQHF
NA TRBJ1-5 NA TRBV24-1 TGTGCCACCAGTGACTACCTAGGCAATCAGCCCCAGCATTTT CATSDYLGNQPQHF
once TRBJ1-1 NA TRBV5-4 TGTGCCAGCAGCGGCCAGGGGCTGAGCACTGAAGCTTTCTTT CASSGQGLSTEAFF
NA TRBJ2-1 TRBD2 TRBV5-4 TGTGCCAGCAGCCGACTAGCTCAGAGCTCCTACAATGAGCAGTTCTTC CASSRLAQSSYNEQFF
NA TRBJ2-1 TRBD2 TRBV7-2 TGTGCCAGCAGCTTTAGCGGGGGAACTTTCAATGAGCAGTTCTTC CASSFSGGTFNEQFF
NA TRBJ1-6 NA TRBV3-1/TRBV3-2 TGTGCCAGCAGCCAAGCTGGAGGCGATAATTCACCCCTCCACTTT CASSQAGGDNSPLHF
NA TRBJ2-7 TRBD1 TRBV7-2 TGTGCCAGCAGCGAAACCGGGACAGCGACACACGAGCAGTACTTC CASSETGTATHEQYF
NA TRBJ2-5 TRBD2 TRBV12-5 TGTGCTAGTGGTTTCGGACTAGCGGGAGGTATAGAGACCCAGTACTTC CASGFGLAGGIETQYF
NA TRBJ2-1 NA TRBV18 TGTGCCAGCTCACTCCAGTATGAGCAGTTCTTC CASSLQYEQFF
NA TRBJ1-2 NA TRBV20-1 TGCAGTGCTAGTACCCTGGGGCCCGATGGCTACACCTTC CSASTLGPDGYTF
NA TRBJ1-2 NA TRBV6-5 TGTGCCAGCAGTTACTCGGACGGGGTTGGGTATGGCTACACCTTC CASSYSDGVGYGYTF
once TRBJ1-2 TRBD1 TRBV18 TGTGCCAGCTCAGCAAAGACAGGGAAGAACTATGGCTACACCTTC CASSAKTGKNYGYTF
few TRBJ2-2 TRBD1 TRBV25-1 TGTGCCAGCAGTGAAGACAGGGGGCGAGATGCCGGGGAGCTGTTTTTT CASSEDRGRDAGELFF
NA TRBJ1-6 NA TRBV19 TGTGCCAGTAGTAACAGTATTCAACCCCTCCACTTT CASSNSIQPLHF
NA TRBJ2-7 NA TRBV19 TGTGCCAGTAGTTCTAATGCGGGGTACGAGCAGTACTTC CASSSNAGYEQYF
NA TRBJ2-1 TRBD1 TRBV10-3 TGTGCCATCAGTCAGGACAGGGCTAGTGAGCAGTTCTTC CAISQDRASEQFF
NA TRBJ2-7 TRBD1 TRBV3-1/TRBV3-2 TGTGCCAGCAGCCAAGACCCGAGCGGACAGGGCTACGAGCAGTACTTC CASSQDPSGQGYEQYF
NA TRBJ1-1 NA TRBV29-1 TGCAGCGTTGGACCCGAAGACAGGAACACTGAAGCTTTCTTT CSVGPEDRNTEAFF
NA TRBJ1-2 NA TRBV5-1 TGCGCCAGCAGCTTGTCTGGGACAAACTATGGCTACACCTTC CASSLSGTNYGYTF
few TRBJ1-1 TRBD1 TRBV28 TGTGCCAGCAGTCCTCAGGGGGCGATTCCCACTGAAGCTTTCTTT CASSPQGAIPTEAFF
once TRBJ1-2 NA TRBV5-4 TGTGCCAGCAGCTTAGGCGGGAGCCCGGAGGGCTACACCTTC CASSLGGSPEGYTF
NA TRBJ1-5 NA TRBV6-5 TGTGCCAGCGGAGACAGGAGCAGGGGCAATCAGCCCCAGCATTTT CASGDRSRGNQPQHF
NA TRBJ1-4 NA TRBV12-3/TRBV12-4 TGTGCCAGCGAATTAGGGAGGGTTGGAAAACTGTTTTTT CASELGRVGKLFF
NA TRBJ2-7 TRBD1 TRBV28 TGTGCCAGCAGTATCCTGGACAGGGGTGCCGAGCAGTACTTC CASSILDRGAEQYF
NA TRBJ2-1 NA TRBV9 TGTGCCAGCAGCGCCGGGAAAGGCAATGAGCAGTTCTTC CASSAGKGNEQFF
once TRBJ1-6 TRBD1 TRBV6-5 TGTGCCAGCAGATCACAGGGGGGGGGTTCACCCCTCCACTTT CASRSQGGGSPLHF
NA TRBJ1-1 NA TRBV4-3 TGCGCCAGCAGCCCTCGGGGAGGGGGAGCTTTCTTT CASSPRGGGAFF